The subject of this entry is one T cell receptor (beta chain). Authors' processing steps: Reference gene primers were amplified, and this amplification served to estimate nucleated cell counts. Produced via immunoSEQ multiplex PCR; TCRdb's table is partial and in-frame only. V and J calls plus clone size are reproduced from that table; the DNA served to infer D and trimming. The sample shows 450,000 to 500,000 clones, approximately 85% of them seen only once. Per the germline V gene, CDR1 is LNHDA and CDR2 is SQIVND (reference sequence). This CDR3 has 15 residues. V dropped 3 bases and J dropped 4 bases, with 14 bases sitting between them. The data were obtained in a study of blood T cell repertoires in COVID-19. At the level of the study: Nucleic acid was either cDNA or gDNA, and it came from T cells, B-cell-depleted T cells, or PBMCs.

The V gene is TRBV19, the J gene TRBJ2-3; the D gene is possibly TRBD1 (5 bases). Sequenced material: peripheral blood. The receptor's source is a human donor in a cohort sampled during active COVID-19. CDR3 protein: CASSMTREGADTQYF. CDR3 coding DNA: TGTGCCAGTAGTATGACCAGGGAAGGAGCAGATACGCAGTATTTT.